The 13 T cell receptor beta chains below were found in one sample sequenced in a study of shared clonotypes between healthy human individuals. The naive CD8 fraction comprised CD45RO-negative cells positively selected for CCR7 and excluded terminally differentiated effector memory CD45RA+ cells. Clones were read by immunoSEQ multiplex PCR, and TCRdb kept only the in-frame ones, dropping some. The repertoire consists of 550,000 to 750,000 clones, with roughly 96% occurring once and the leading ten covering 0.085% to 0.11%. The sequenced sample consisted of naive CD8+ T cells sorted from blood. The receptor set was obtained from a woman younger than 45 in good health.

The genes are TRBV19 and TRBJ2-3, with 8 bases identical to TRBD2. V trimming: 5 bases; J trimming: 1 base; junction bases outside the gene matches: 8. Germline-derived CDR1 and CDR2 are LNHDA and SQIVND (reference sequence). This CDR3 is 16 amino acids long. The CDR3 DNA follows: TGTGCCAGTAGTCCCCCGGGACTAGTTGGCACAGATACGCAGTATTTT. It yields the protein CASSPPGLVGTDTQYF.

As to this clone: The sample carries other DNA sequences with the same CDR3. The DNA for the CDR3 is TGTGCCAGCAGCGTAGGTGGTGGGACCGGGGAGCTGTTTTTT. It is translated as CASSVGGGTGELFF. The chain combines TRBV9 with TRBJ2-2, with no clear D. Germline CDR1 and CDR2: SGDLS and YYNGEE. The CDR3 covers 14 residues. V gave up 0 bases and J gave up 5 bases, with 8 bases separating them. The variable domain in full, completed from reference TRBV9 and TRBJ2-2, reads DSGVTQTPKHLITATGQRVTLRCSPRSGDLSVYWYQQSLDQGLQFLIQYYNGEERAKGNILERFSAQQFPDLHSELNLSSLELGDSALYFCASSVGGGTGELFFGEGSRLTVL.

The chain carries TRBV7-9 and TRBJ2-1; D uncertain. CDR1 is SEHNR and CDR2 is FQNEAQ in the germline V gene (reference sequence). This CDR3 is built from 12 residues. V was trimmed by 2 bases and J by 10 bases, leaving 9 bases between them. This CDR3 is CASSLMSEEQFF. In DNA, the CDR3 is TGTGCCAGCAGCTTAATGTCGGAGGAGCAGTTCTTC. The whole variable domain, filled in from reference TRBV7-9 and TRBJ2-1, reads DTGVSQNPRHKITKRGQNVTFRCDPISEHNRLYWYRQTLGQGPEFLTYFQNEAQLEKSRLLSDRFSAERPKGSFSTLEIQRTEQGDSAMYLCASSLMSEEQFFGPGTRLTVL.

The V gene is TRBV5-1, the J gene TRBJ1-2; TRBD1 matches at 8 bases. V shed 4 bases and J 4 bases; nucleotides not matched to a gene: 3. CDR3 length: 13 residues. Germline lookup yields CDR1 SGHRS and CDR2 YFSETQ. The CDR3 bases are TGCGCCAGCAGCCTGGGGACAGGCTATGGCTACACCTTC. The encoded protein is CASSLGTGYGYTF.

This chain joins TRBV6-1 and TRBJ2-1, with 7 bases that match TRBD1. The ends lost 6 bases at V and 2 bases at J; junction bases unmatched: 7. Germline values: CDR1 MNHNS, CDR2 SASEGT. The CDR3 runs 15 residues. CDR3 sequence: CASRQGRYPYNEQFF. The CDR3, as DNA: TGTGCCAGCAGACAGGGGCGATATCCCTACAATGAGCAGTTCTTC.

The chain is built from TRBV27 and TRBJ2-1, with D unresolved. Germline assignment: CDR1 MNHEY and CDR2 SMNVEV (reference sequence). V was clipped by 2 bases and J by 2 bases, with 7 bases between them. This CDR3 spans 14 amino acids. The CDR3 here is CASSLESPYNEQFF. The CDR3 nucleotides read TGTGCCAGCAGTTTAGAAAGCCCCTACAATGAGCAGTTCTTC.

The gene calls are TRBV13 and TRBJ2-7; D might be TRBD1 or TRBD2, each matching 6 bases. V was shortened by 7 bases and J by 2 bases, with 12 bases between the two germline ends. Germline CDR1 reads PRHDT; CDR2 reads FYEKMQ (reference sequence). The CDR3 sequence is 13 residues long. The CDR3 DNA sequence: TGTGCCAGCACCCCGGGGGACACCTACGAGCAGTACTTC. It encodes CASTPGDTYEQYF.

The rearrangement links TRBV7-9 to TRBJ2-7, with 8 bases lining up with TRBD1. Germline CDR1 and CDR2: SEHNR and FQNEAQ (reference sequence). With V trimmed by 1 base and J by 5 bases, 4 bases remained unmatched. This CDR3 is 14 amino acids long. The CDR3 sequence is CASSLEGTGHEQYF. Written as DNA, the CDR3 is TGTGCCAGCAGCTTAGAAGGGACAGGCCACGAGCAGTACTTC.

The V gene is TRBV29-1, the J gene TRBJ1-3, with D possibly being TRBD1 (5 bases). The CDR3 is 15 residues long. The V and J ends lost 7 bases and 0 bases respectively, with 16 bases between them. The V gene's germline CDR1 is SQVTM and CDR2 ANQGSEA. CDR3 sequence reads: CSGQLTQLSGNTIYF. DNA for the CDR3: TGCAGCGGACAGCTGACACAACTCTCTGGAAACACCATATATTTT.

Comments on this clone: Additional DNA sequences in this sample encode the identical CDR3. The chain uses TRBV28 and TRBJ2-7; no reliable D call. Trimming took 2 bases from V and 3 from J, leaving 8 bases between them. This CDR3 contains 13 residues. CDR1 MDHEN and CDR2 SYDVKM come from the germline V gene. CDR3 nucleotides: TGTGCCAGCAGTTTAGTGGGAAGCTACGAGCAGTACTTC. Protein sequence: CASSLVGSYEQYF.

The sample holds one count of this clone. The same CDR3 also results from other DNA sequences found in this sample. This chain links TRBV6-1 with TRBJ2-7, with 8 bases that match TRBD2. V lost 8 bases, J lost 2 bases, and 5 bases stayed unmatched. Looked up from germline, CDR1 is MNHNS and CDR2 is SASEGT. CDR3 size: 13 residues. This CDR3 reads CASGLAATYEQYF. CDR3 coding DNA: TGTGCCAGCGGACTAGCAGCGACCTACGAGCAGTACTTC.

This sequence joins TRBV28 and TRBJ1-5; D is ambiguous. The CDR3 is made up of 13 amino acids. V shed 8 bases and J shed 0 bases, with 8 bases lying between them. Looked up from germline, CDR1 is MDHEN and CDR2 is SYDVKM. The CDR3 sequence is CASQGYSNQPQHF. CDR3 sequence (DNA): TGTGCCAGCCAAGGGTATAGCAATCAGCCCCAGCATTTT.

The chain links TRBV5-4 to TRBJ2-2; 13 nucleotides match TRBD2. The germline V gene has CDR1 SGHNT and CDR2 YYREEE (reference sequence). Unmatched junction bases numbered 5, after V lost 5 bases and J lost 1 base. The CDR3 runs 17 residues. CDR3 nucleotides: TGTGCCAGCAGTTCGGGACTAGCGGGACTGAACACCGGGGAGCTGTTTTTT. Protein: CASSSGLAGLNTGELFF.